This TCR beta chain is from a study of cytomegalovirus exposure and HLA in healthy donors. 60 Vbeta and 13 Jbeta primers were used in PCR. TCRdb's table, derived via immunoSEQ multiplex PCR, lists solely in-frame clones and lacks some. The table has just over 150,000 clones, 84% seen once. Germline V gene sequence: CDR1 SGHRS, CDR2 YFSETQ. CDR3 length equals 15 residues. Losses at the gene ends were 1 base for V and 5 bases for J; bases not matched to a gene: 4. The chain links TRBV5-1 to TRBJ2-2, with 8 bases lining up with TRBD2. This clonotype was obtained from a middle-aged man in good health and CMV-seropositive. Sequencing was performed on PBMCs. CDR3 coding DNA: TGCGCCAGCAGCTTGTACCAGCGGGGGACCGGGGAGCTGTTTTTT. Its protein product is CASSLYQRGTGELFF.